This T cell receptor (beta chain) appears in the sequencing data of a study of spatial heterogeneity in lung cancer. Study information: Beta-chain sequences consistently outnumbered alpha-chain sequences in detection.

This sample's time point: sample taken at primary tumor resection. Donors were around 70 untreated early-stage non-small cell lung cancer patients. Germline V gene sequence: CDR1 MNHEY, CDR2 SVGAGI. V was trimmed by 5 bases and J by 4 bases, leaving 16 bases between them. CDR3 length equals 15 residues. TCRdb reprocessed the 5' RACE reads with MiXCR, giving one entry per CDR3 protein. The profile shows tens of thousands of distinct CDR3 sequences, around 5.2% of them singletons. The sequence was collected from a female donor with early-stage non-small cell lung cancer. The chain links TRBV6-5 to TRBJ2-3; D unresolved. The sequencing here drew on PBMCs, taken at surgery. As DNA, the CDR3 is TGTGCCAGCAGTACACGGACCGTTGGGCCAGATACGCAGTATTTT. Translated, it gives CASSTRTVGPDTQYF.